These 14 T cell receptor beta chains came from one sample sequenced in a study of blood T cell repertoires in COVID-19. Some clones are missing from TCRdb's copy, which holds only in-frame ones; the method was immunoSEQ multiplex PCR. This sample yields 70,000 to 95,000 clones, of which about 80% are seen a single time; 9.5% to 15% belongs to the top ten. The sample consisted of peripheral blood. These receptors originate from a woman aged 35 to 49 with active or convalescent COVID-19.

CDR3 sequence reads: CASSRSYNQPQHF. The CDR3 DNA reads as TGTGCCAGCAGTCGGAGTTACAATCAGCCCCAGCATTTT. The chain recombines TRBV28 with TRBJ1-5; D remains ambiguous. This CDR3 is 13 amino acids long. V shed 5 bases and J shed 3 bases, with 8 bases lying between them. The germline V gene has CDR1 MDHEN and CDR2 SYDVKM.

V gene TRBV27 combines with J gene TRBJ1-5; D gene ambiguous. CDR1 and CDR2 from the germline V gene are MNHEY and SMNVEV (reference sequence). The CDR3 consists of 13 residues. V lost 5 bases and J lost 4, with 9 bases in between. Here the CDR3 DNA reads TGTGCCAGCAGTCCTTCCCTTAATCAGCCCCAGCATTTT. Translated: CASSPSLNQPQHF.

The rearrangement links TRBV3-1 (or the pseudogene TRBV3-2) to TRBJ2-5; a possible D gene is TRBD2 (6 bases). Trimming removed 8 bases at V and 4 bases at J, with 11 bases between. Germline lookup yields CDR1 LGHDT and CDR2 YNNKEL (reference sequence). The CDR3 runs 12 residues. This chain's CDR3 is CASGVGGETQYF. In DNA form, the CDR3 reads TGTGCCAGCGGGGTCGGGGGAGAGACCCAGTACTTC.

The CDR3 nucleotides are TGTGCCAGCAGTTTATGGGGGCTTTATAGCAATCAGCCCCAGCATTTT. It specifies CASSLWGLYSNQPQHF. The chain joins TRBV28 to TRBJ1-5; a possible D gene is TRBD1 (5 bases). CDR1 is MDHEN, CDR2 SYDVKM, per germline. The CDR3 sequence is 16 residues long. Trimming took 0 bases from V and 0 from J, leaving 9 bases between them.

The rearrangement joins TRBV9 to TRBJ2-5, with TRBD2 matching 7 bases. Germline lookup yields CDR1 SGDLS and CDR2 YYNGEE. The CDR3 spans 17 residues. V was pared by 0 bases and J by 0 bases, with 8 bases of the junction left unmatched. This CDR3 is CASSVGAGRGNQETQYF. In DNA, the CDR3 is TGTGCCAGCAGCGTAGGGGCTGGGCGGGGGAACCAAGAGACCCAGTACTTC.

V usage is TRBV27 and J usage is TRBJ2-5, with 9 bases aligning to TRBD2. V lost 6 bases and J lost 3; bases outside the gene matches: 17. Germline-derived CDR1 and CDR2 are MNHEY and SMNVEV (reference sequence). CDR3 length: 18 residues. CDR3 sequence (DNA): TGTGCCAGCAGCCCACCCCGGCCCAGGACTAGCGCCGAAGAGACCCAGTACTTC. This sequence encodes CASSPPRPRTSAEETQYF.

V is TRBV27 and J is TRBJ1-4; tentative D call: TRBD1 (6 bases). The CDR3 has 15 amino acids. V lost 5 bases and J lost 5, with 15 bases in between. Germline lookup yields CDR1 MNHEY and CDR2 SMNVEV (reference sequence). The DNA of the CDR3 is TGTGCCAGCAGTCCTTCGACAGGCGGGAATGAAAAACTGTTTTTT. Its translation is CASSPSTGGNEKLFF.

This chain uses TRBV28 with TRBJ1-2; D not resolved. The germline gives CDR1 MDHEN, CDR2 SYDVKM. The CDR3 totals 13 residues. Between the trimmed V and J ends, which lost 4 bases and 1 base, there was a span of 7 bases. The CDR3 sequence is CASSSDNNYGYTF. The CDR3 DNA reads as TGTGCCAGCAGTTCCGACAATAACTATGGCTACACCTTC.

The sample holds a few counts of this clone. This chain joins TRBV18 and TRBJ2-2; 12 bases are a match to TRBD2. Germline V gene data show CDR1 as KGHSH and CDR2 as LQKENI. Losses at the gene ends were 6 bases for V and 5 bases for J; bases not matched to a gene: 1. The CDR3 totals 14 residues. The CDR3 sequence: CASSGLAGTGELFF. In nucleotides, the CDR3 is TGTGCCAGCTCTGGACTAGCGGGGACCGGGGAGCTGTTTTTT.

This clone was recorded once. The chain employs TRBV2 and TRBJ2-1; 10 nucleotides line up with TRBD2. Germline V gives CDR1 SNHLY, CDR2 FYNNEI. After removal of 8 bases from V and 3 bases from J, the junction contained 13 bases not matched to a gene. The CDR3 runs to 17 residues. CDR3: CASVGLAGVGYYNEQFF. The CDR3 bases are TGTGCCAGCGTAGGCCTAGCGGGAGTGGGTTACTACAATGAGCAGTTCTTC.

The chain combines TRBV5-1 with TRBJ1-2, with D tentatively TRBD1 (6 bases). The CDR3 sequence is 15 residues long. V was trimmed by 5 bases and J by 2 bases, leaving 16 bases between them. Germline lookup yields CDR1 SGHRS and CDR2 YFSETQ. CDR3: CASSSGTLLNYGYTF. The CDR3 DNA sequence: TGCGCCAGCAGTTCCGGGACACTACTAAACTATGGCTACACCTTC.

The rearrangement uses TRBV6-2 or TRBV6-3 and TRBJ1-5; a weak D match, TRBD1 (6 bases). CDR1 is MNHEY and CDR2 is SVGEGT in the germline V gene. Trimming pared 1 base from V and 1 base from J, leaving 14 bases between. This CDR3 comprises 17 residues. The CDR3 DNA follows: TGTGCCAGCAGTTACTTAGCGGGCGGGGGCAGCAATCAGCCCCAGCATTTT. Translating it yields CASSYLAGGGSNQPQHF.

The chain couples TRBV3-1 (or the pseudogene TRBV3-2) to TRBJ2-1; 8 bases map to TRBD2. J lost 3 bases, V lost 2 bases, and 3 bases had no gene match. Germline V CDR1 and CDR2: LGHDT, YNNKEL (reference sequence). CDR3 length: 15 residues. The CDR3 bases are TGTGCCAGCAGCCAACGCGGGGGGAGCTACAATGAGCAGTTCTTC. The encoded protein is CASSQRGGSYNEQFF.

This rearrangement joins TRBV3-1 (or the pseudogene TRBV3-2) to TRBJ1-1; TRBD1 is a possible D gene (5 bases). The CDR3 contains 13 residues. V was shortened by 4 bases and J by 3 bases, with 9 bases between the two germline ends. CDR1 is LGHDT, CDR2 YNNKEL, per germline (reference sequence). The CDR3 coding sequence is TGTGCCAGCAGCCTACAACAGGACACTGAAGCTTTCTTT. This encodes CASSLQQDTEAFF.